The 2 T cell receptor beta chains below were found in one sample sequenced in a study of blood T cell repertoires in COVID-19. TCRdb keeps only in-frame clones here, not all; method: immunoSEQ multiplex PCR. The profile shows hundreds of thousands of clones, about 91% of them singletons. Sequencing used PBMCs or T cells enriched from blood (not recorded which). Receptors originate from a woman aged 25 to 39 with acute COVID-19.

The rearrangement uses TRBV3-1 (or the pseudogene TRBV3-2) and TRBJ1-5, with a possible D match to TRBD1 (5 bases). The germline V gene has CDR1 LGHDT and CDR2 YNNKEL (reference sequence). CDR3 length equals 13 residues. V gave up 0 bases and J gave up 6 bases, with 6 bases separating them. CDR3 bases: TGTGCCAGCAGCCAAGATCAGGGTCAGCCCCAGCATTTT. Its protein is CASSQDQGQPQHF.

The chain joins TRBV6-5 to TRBJ1-1; 7 bases fit TRBD1. This CDR3 has 15 amino acids. Germline V CDR1 and CDR2: MNHEY, SVGAGI. V gave up 6 bases and J gave up 1 base; unmatched junction bases: 8. This CDR3 is CASSRSGQRNTEAFF. CDR3 DNA: TGTGCCAGCAGCCGCTCGGGACAGAGGAACACTGAAGCTTTCTTT.